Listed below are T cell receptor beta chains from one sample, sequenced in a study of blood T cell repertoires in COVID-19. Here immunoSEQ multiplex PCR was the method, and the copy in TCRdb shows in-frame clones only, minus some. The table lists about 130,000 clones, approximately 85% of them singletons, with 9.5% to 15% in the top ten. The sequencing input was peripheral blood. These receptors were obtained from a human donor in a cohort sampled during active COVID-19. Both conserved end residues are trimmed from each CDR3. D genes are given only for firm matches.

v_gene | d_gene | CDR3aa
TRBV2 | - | ASSEVGARREQY
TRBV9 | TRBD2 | ASSSGWSGASGELF
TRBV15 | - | ATSLGGGQGQPQH
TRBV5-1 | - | ASSLLRDSYGYT
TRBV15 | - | ATSREREGPMNTEAF
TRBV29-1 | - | SVESGVVQY
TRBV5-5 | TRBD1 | ASSRASTGTYEQY
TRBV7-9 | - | ASSLGQGPNYGYT
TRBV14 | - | ASSQEMTPLLYGYT
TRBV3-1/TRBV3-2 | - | ASSQDHSNQPQH
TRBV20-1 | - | SASRTDNTEAF
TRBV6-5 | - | ASSTSRQPQH
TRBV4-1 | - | ASSPWTANYGYT